Listed below are T cell receptor beta chains from one sample, sequenced in a study of T-cell memory formation after mild COVID-19. TCRdb ran MiXCR on the 5' RACE reads and lists one entry per CDR3 protein. The sample yields approximately 30,000 distinct CDR3 sequences, 7% to 9.5% seen once. Sequencing was carried out using PBMCs or a T cell subset sorted from them (not recorded which). These receptors were obtained from a man aged 18 to 30 who had mild COVID-19 (a few samples of this study predate the infection). Cell type and time point are not known. CDR3s include the opening cysteine and the closing phenylalanine or tryptophan. The order of the fields is J gene, V gene, CDR3 protein.

J gene: TRBJ1-5; V gene: TRBV20-1; CDR3 protein: CSARNRDTHQPQHF
J gene: TRBJ2-1; V gene: TRBV9; CDR3 protein: CASSLIGGYGDEQFF
J gene: TRBJ2-3; V gene: TRBV15; CDR3 protein: CATSHRILADTQYF
J gene: TRBJ1-3; V gene: TRBV4-1; CDR3 protein: CASSRQGPSSGNTIYF
J gene: TRBJ1-6; V gene: TRBV7-2; CDR3 protein: CASSLVWQTNSPLHF
J gene: TRBJ1-1; V gene: TRBV5-1; CDR3 protein: CASSLGDFIQAFF
J gene: TRBJ2-3; V gene: TRBV7-9; CDR3 protein: CASSSTGRGSTDTQYF
J gene: TRBJ1-1; V gene: TRBV7-2; CDR3 protein: CASSRGKSTEAFF
J gene: TRBJ2-3; V gene: TRBV6-4; CDR3 protein: CASSDGTGGTDTQYF
J gene: TRBJ1-2; V gene: TRBV4-3; CDR3 protein: CASSQEEGANYGYTF
J gene: TRBJ1-6; V gene: TRBV18; CDR3 protein: CASSPGLAAIRSPLHF
J gene: TRBJ1-4; V gene: TRBV6-5; CDR3 protein: CASSSGGEKLFF
J gene: TRBJ1-1; V gene: TRBV7-9; CDR3 protein: CASSLWGPGTEAFF
J gene: TRBJ2-3; V gene: TRBV7-2; CDR3 protein: CASRPQADTQYF
J gene: TRBJ1-1; V gene: TRBV5-1; CDR3 protein: CASSSLSGGNTEAFF
J gene: TRBJ2-2; V gene: TRBV20-1; CDR3 protein: CSARIPGQESTGELFF
J gene: TRBJ2-1; V gene: TRBV6-5; CDR3 protein: CASSYESGGYNEQFF
J gene: TRBJ1-4; V gene: TRBV27; CDR3 protein: CASSSTLLGTGQKLFF
J gene: TRBJ2-2; V gene: TRBV9; CDR3 protein: CASSVDWTPNTGELFF
J gene: TRBJ2-4; V gene: TRBV4-2; CDR3 protein: CASSQAGQGNIQYF
J gene: TRBJ2-5; V gene: TRBV10-3; CDR3 protein: CAIRDGVQETQYF
J gene: TRBJ2-1; V gene: TRBV3-1; CDR3 protein: CASSGSGEQFF
J gene: TRBJ1-3; V gene: TRBV20-1; CDR3 protein: CSARDGGAFGNTIYF
J gene: TRBJ2-3; V gene: TRBV7-3; CDR3 protein: CASSSQRGRTDTQYF
J gene: TRBJ2-1; V gene: TRBV9; CDR3 protein: CASSVGAGAYTEQFF
J gene: TRBJ2-3; V gene: TRBV27; CDR3 protein: CASTLLGSTDTQYF
J gene: TRBJ2-3; V gene: TRBV4-1; CDR3 protein: CASSQPGRRGAGGSDTQYF
J gene: TRBJ1-1; V gene: TRBV4-3; CDR3 protein: CASSQEFRNTEAFF
J gene: TRBJ2-5; V gene: TRBV9; CDR3 protein: CASSPSGGRETQYF
J gene: TRBJ1-1; V gene: TRBV3-1; CDR3 protein: CASSQRGQGTEAFF
J gene: TRBJ2-6; V gene: TRBV3-1; CDR3 protein: CASSQSVVRGANVLTF
J gene: TRBJ1-1; V gene: TRBV6-5; CDR3 protein: CASRRGLRNTEAFF
J gene: TRBJ2-3; V gene: TRBV5-6; CDR3 protein: CASRSDRTTQYF
J gene: TRBJ1-5; V gene: TRBV5-1; CDR3 protein: CASSPGQGGEPQHF
J gene: TRBJ1-4; V gene: TRBV7-2; CDR3 protein: CASSPRGRANEKLFF
J gene: TRBJ2-5; V gene: TRBV20-1; CDR3 protein: CSAFIRGGETQYF
J gene: TRBJ2-5; V gene: TRBV7-7; CDR3 protein: CASSQQGLETQYF
J gene: TRBJ1-1; V gene: TRBV20-1; CDR3 protein: CSARALDAEAFF
J gene: TRBJ1-1; V gene: TRBV6-4; CDR3 protein: CASKAQEEGAAEAFF
J gene: TRBJ2-5; V gene: TRBV12-3/TRBV12-4; CDR3 protein: CASSFGRQETQYF
J gene: TRBJ1-5; V gene: TRBV4-3; CDR3 protein: CASSQDWGDNQPQHF
J gene: TRBJ1-1; V gene: TRBV7-2; CDR3 protein: CASSLALFDTEAFF
J gene: TRBJ2-3; V gene: TRBV20-1; CDR3 protein: CSARLSGGRLDTQYF
J gene: TRBJ2-2; V gene: TRBV5-1; CDR3 protein: CASSETTPPGELFF
J gene: TRBJ2-5; V gene: TRBV3-1; CDR3 protein: CASSQDLTRPPGGTQYF